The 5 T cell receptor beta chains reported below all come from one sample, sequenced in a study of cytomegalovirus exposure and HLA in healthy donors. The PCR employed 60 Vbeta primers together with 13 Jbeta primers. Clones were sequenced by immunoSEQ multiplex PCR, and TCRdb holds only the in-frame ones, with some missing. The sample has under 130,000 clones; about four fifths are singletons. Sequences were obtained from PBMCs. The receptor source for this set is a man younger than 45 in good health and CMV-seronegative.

For the CDR3, the DNA is TGTGCCAGCAGTCCAGGCGGGACTAGTTGGGGTGAGCAGTTCTTC. As protein: CASSPGGTSWGEQFF. The chain links TRBV6-5 to TRBJ2-1; 8 bases match TRBD2. The CDR3 length is 15 residues. The germline gives CDR1 MNHEY, CDR2 SVGAGI. V was clipped by 5 bases and J by 9 bases; unmatched bases: 12.

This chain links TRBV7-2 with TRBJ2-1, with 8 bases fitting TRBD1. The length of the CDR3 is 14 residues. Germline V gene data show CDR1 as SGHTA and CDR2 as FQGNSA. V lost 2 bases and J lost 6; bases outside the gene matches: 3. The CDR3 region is CASSLRGQGNEQFF. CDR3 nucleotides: TGTGCCAGCAGCTTAAGAGGACAGGGCAATGAGCAGTTCTTC. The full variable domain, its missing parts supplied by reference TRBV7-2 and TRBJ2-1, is GAGVSQSPSNKVTEKGKDVELRCDPISGHTALYWYRQSLGQGLEFLIYFQGNSAPDKSGLPSDRFSAERTGGSVSTLTIQRTQQEDSAVYLCASSLRGQGNEQFFGPGTRLTVL.

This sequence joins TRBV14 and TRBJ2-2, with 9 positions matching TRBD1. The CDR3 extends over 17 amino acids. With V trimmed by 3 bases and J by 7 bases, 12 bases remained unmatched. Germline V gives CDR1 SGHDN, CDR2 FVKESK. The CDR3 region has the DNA TGTGCCAGCAGCCATGGCCCGGGACAGGGAAGAGGCGGGGAGCTGTTTTTT. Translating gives CASSHGPGQGRGGELFF.

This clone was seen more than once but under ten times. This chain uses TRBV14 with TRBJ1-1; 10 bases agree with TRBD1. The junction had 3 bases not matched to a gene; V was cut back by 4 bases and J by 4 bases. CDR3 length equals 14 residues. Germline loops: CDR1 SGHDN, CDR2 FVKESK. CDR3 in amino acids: CASSLRTGGTEAFF. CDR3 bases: TGTGCCAGCAGCCTTAGGACAGGGGGCACTGAAGCTTTCTTT.

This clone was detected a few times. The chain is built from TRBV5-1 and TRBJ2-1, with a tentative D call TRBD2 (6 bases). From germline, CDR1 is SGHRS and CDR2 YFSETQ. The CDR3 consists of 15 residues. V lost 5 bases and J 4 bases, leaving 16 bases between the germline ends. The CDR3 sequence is CASRLADLVYNEQFF. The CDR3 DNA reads TGCGCCAGCAGATTAGCGGACCTAGTATACAATGAGCAGTTCTTC.